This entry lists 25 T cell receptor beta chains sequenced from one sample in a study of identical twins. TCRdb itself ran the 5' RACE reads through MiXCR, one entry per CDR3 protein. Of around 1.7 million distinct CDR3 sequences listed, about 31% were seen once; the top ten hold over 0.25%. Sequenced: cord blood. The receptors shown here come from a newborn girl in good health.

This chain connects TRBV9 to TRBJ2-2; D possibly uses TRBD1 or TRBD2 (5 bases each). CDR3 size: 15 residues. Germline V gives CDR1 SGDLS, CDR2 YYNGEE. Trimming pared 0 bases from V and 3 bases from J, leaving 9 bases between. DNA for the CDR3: TGTGCCAGCAGCGTAGTAGAGGGGTACACCGGGGAGCTGTTTTTT. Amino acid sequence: CASSVVEGYTGELFF.

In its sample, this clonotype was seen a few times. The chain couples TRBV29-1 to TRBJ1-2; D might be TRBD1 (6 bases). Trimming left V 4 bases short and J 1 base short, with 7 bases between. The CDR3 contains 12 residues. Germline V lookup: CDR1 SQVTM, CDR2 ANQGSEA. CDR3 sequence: CSVVGHNYGYTF. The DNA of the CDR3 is TGCAGCGTTGTGGGACATAACTATGGCTACACCTTC.

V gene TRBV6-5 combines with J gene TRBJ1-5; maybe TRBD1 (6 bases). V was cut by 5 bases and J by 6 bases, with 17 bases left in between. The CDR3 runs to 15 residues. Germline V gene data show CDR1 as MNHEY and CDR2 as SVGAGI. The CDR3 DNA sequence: TGTGCCAGCAGTAGAACGCGGACAGAGGCTCAGCCCCAGCATTTT. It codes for CASSRTRTEAQPQHF.

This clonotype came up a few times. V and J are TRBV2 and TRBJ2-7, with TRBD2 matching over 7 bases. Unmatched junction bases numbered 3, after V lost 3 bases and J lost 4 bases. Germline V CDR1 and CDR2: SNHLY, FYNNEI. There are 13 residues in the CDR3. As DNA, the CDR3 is TGTGCCAGCAGTGATAGCGGGCTGTACGAGCAGTACTTC. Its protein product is CASSDSGLYEQYF.

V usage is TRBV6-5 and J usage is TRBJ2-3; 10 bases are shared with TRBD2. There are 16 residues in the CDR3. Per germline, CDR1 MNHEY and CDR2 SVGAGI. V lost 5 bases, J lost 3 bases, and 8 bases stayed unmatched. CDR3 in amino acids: CASSRRAGGPTDTQYF. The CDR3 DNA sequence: TGTGCCAGCAGTCGACGAGCGGGAGGGCCGACAGATACGCAGTATTTT.

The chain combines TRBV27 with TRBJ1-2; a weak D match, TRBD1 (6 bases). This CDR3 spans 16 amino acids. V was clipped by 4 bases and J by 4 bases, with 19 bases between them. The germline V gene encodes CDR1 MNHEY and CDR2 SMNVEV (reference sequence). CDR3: CASSSLAGGGSYGYTF. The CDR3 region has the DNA TGTGCCAGCAGTTCTCTAGCGGGGGGGGGCAGCTATGGCTACACCTTC.

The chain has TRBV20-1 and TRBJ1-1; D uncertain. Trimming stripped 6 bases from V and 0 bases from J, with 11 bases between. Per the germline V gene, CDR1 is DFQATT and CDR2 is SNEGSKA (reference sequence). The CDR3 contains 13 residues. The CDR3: CSALRNLNTEAFF. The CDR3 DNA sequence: TGCAGTGCGCTACGGAATTTGAACACTGAAGCTTTCTTT.

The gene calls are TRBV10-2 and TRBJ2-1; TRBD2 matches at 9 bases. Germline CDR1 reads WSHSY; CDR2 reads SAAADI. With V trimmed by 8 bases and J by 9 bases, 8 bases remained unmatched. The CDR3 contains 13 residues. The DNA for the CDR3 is TGCGCCAGCCGGGCGGGGGGGGTCGGTGAGCAGTTCTTC. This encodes CASRAGGVGEQFF.

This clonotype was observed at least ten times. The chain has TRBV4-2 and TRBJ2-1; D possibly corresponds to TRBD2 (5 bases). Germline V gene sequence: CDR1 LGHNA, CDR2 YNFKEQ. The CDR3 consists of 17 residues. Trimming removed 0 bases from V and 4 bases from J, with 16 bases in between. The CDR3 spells CASSQDPARARYNEQFF. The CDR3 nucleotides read TGTGCCAGCAGCCAAGATCCAGCGAGGGCGCGTTACAATGAGCAGTTCTTC.

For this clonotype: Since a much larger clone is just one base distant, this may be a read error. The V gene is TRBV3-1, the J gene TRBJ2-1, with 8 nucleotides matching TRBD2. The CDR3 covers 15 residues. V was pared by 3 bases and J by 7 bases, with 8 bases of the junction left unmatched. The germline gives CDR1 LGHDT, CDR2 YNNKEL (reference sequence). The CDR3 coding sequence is TGTGCCAGCAGCCACCCAGCGGGAGTGCCGAATGAGCAGTTCTTC. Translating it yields CASSHPAGVPNEQFF.

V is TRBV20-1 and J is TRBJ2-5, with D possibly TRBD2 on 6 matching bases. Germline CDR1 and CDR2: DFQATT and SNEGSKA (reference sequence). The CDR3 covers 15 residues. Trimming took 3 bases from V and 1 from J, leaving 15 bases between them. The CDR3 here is CSASRGGIVQETQYF. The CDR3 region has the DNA TGCAGTGCTAGTAGGGGAGGAATCGTCCAAGAGACCCAGTACTTC.

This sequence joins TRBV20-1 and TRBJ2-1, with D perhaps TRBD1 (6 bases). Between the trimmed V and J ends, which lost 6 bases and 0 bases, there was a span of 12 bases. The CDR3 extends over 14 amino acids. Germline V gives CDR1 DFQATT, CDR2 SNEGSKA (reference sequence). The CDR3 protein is CSAGRTVSYNEQFF. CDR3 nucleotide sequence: TGCAGTGCAGGCCGGACAGTCTCCTACAATGAGCAGTTCTTC.

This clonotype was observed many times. CDR3 region: CASSQGGRSTDTQYF. The DNA for the CDR3 is TGCGCCAGCAGCCAAGGGGGGAGAAGCACAGATACGCAGTATTTT. V usage is TRBV4-1 and J usage is TRBJ2-3; TRBD1 or TRBD2 may be the D gene (5 bases each). The CDR3 contains 15 residues. V gave up 1 base and J gave up 0 bases, with 8 bases separating them. Germline CDR1 MGHRA, CDR2 YSYEKL.

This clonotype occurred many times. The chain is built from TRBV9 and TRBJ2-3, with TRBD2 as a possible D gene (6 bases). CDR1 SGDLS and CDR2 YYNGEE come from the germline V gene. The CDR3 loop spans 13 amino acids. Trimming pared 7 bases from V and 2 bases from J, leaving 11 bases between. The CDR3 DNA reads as TGTGCCAGCTCAGGGACTCCCACAGATACGCAGTATTTT. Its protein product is CASSGTPTDTQYF.

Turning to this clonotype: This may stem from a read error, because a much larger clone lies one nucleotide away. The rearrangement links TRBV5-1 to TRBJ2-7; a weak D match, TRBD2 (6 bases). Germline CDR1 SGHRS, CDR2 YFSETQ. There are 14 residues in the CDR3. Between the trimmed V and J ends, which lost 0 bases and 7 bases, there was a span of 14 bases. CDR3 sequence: CASSLGGVVNEQYF. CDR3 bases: TGCGCCAGCAGCTTGGGGGGGGTAGTTAATGAGCAGTACTTC.

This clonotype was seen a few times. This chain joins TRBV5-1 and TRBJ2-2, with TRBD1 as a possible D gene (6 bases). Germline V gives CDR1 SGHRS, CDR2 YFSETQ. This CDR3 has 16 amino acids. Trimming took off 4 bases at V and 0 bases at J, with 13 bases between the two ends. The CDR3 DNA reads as TGCGCCAGCAGCAGAACAGGGTACGCGAACACCGGGGAGCTGTTTTTT. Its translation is CASSRTGYANTGELFF.

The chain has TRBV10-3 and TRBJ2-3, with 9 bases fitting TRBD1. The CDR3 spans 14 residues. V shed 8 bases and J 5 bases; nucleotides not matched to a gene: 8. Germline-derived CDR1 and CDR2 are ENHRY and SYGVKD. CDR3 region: CAIRLQGAGDTQYF. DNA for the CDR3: TGTGCCATCCGTCTACAGGGGGCGGGAGATACGCAGTATTTT.

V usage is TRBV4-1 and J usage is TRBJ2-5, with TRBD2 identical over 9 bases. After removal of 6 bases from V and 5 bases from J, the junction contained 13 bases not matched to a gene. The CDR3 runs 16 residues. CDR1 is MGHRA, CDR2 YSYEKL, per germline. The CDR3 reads CASSNKGLAFGETQYF. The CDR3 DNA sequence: TGCGCCAGCAGTAATAAGGGACTAGCTTTCGGCGAGACCCAGTACTTC.

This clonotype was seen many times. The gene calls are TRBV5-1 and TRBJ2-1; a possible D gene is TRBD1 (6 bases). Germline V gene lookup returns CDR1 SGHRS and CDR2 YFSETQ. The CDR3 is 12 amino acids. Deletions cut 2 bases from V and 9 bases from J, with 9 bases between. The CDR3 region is CASSLPGVEQFF. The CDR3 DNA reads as TGCGCCAGCAGCTTACCAGGGGTTGAGCAGTTCTTC.

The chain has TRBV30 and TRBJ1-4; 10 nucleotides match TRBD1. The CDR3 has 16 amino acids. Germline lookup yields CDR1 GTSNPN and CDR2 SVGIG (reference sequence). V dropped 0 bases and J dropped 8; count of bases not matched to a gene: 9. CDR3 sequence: CAWSVRGQGLREKLFF. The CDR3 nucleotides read TGTGCCTGGAGTGTACGGGGACAGGGGCTGAGGGAAAAACTGTTTTTT. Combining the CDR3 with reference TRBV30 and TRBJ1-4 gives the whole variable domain SQTIHQWPATLVQPVGSPLSLECTVEGTSNPNLYWYRQAAGRGLQLLFYSVGIGQISSEVPQNLSASRPQDRQFILSSKKLLLSDSGFYLCAWSVRGQGLREKLFFGSGTQLSVL.

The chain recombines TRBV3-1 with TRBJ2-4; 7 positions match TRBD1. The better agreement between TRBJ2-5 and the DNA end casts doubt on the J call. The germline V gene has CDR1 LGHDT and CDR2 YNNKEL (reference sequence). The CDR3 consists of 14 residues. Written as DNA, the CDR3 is TGTGCCAGCAGCTCGACAGGGTTGAGGGAGACCCAGTACTTC. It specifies CASSSTGLRETQYF.

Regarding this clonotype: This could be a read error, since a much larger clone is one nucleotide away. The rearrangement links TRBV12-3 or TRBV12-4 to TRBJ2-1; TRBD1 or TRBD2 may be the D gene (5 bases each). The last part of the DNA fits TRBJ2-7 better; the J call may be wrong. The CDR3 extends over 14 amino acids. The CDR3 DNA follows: TGTGCCAGCAGTGGGACGGCCTCCTACAATGAGCAGTACTTC. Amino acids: CASSGTASYNEQYF.

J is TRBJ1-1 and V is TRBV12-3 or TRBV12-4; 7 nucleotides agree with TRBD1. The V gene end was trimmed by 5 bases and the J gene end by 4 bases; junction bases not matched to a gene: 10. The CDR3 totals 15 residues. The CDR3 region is CASSPPDRAFTEAFF. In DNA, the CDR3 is TGTGCCAGCAGTCCCCCTGACAGGGCCTTCACTGAAGCTTTCTTT.

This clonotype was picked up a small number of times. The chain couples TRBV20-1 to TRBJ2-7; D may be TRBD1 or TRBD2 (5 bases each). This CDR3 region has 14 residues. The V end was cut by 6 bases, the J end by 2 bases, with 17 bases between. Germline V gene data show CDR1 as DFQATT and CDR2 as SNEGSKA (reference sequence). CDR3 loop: CSATPWGKAYEQYF. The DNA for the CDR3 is TGCAGTGCCACCCCCTGGGGGAAGGCCTACGAGCAGTACTTC.

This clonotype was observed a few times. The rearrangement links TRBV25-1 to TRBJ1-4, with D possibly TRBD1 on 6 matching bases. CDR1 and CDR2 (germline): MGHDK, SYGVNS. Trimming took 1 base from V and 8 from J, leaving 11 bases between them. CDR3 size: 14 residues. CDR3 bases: TGTGCCAGCAGTGAATGGGGGCGCGAAGAAAAACTGTTTTTT. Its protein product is CASSEWGREEKLFF.